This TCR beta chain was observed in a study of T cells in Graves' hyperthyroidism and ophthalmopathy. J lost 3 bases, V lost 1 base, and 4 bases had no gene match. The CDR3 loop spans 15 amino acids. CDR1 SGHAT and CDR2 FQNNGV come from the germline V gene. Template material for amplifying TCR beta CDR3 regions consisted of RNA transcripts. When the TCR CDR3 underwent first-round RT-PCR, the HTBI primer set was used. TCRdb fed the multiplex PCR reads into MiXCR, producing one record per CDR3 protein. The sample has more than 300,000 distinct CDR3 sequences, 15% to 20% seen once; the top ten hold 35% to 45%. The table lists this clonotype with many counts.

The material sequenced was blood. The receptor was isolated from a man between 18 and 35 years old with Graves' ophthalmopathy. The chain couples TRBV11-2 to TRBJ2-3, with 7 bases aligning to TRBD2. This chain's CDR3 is CASSLGAGETDTQYF. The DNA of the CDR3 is TGTGCCAGCAGCTTAGGGGCGGGGGAGACAGATACGCAGTATTTT.